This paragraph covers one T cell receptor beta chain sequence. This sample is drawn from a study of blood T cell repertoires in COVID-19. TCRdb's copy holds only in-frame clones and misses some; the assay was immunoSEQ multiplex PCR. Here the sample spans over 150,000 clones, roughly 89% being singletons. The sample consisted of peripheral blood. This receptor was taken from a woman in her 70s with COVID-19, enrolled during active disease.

The CDR3 loop reads CAWSAQGNYGYTF. DNA of the CDR3: TGTGCCTGGAGCGCCCAGGGGAACTATGGCTACACCTTC. The V call is TRBV30, the J call TRBJ1-2; a weak D match, TRBD1 (6 bases). The germline V and J ends were trimmed by 3 bases and 2 bases, with 10 bases remaining between them. Looked up from germline, CDR1 is GTSNPN and CDR2 is SVGIG (reference sequence). The CDR3 has 13 amino acids.